These 27 T cell receptor beta chains share one sample of origin, sequenced in a study of cytomegalovirus exposure and HLA in healthy donors. Profiled with immunoSEQ multiplex PCR; TCRdb holds only in-frame clones, not every one. The repertoire includes 200,000 to 250,000 clones, roughly 88% of them detected once, and around 3% sits in the top ten. Input material: PBMCs. Source of these receptors: a woman under 30 in good health and CMV-seronegative.

The chain joins TRBV29-1 to TRBJ2-7; D is perhaps TRBD1 (5 bases). CDR3 length: 12 amino acids. Germline V gene data show CDR1 as SQVTM and CDR2 as ANQGSEA. Trimming removed 3 bases at V and 5 bases at J, with 11 bases between. The CDR3 nucleotides read TGCAGCGTTGATACAGGTCTGGACGAGCAGTACTTC. Its protein product is CSVDTGLDEQYF.

About this clone: Sequence at one end of the junction differs from germline and may be a read error. The DNA for the CDR3 is TGTGCCAGCAGTGTATCGGAGGTGAACACTGAAGCTTTCTTT. Protein product: CASSVSEVNTEAFF. V and J are TRBV27 and TRBJ1-1; the D is unclear. Per germline, CDR1 MNHEY and CDR2 SMNVEV (reference sequence). The CDR3 loop spans 14 amino acids.

The V gene is TRBV28, the J gene TRBJ2-7, with no clear D. CDR1 is MDHEN, CDR2 SYDVKM, per germline. The CDR3 is made up of 12 amino acids. The V end lost 3 bases, the J end lost 5 bases, and 8 bases lay between the germline ends. The chain's CDR3 is CASSFAPDEQYF. The CDR3 DNA sequence: TGTGCCAGCAGTTTTGCCCCAGACGAGCAGTACTTC. The full variable domain, its missing parts supplied by reference TRBV28 and TRBJ2-7, is DVKVTQSSRYLVKRTGEKVFLECVQDMDHENMFWYRQDPGLGLRLIYFSYDVKMKEKGDIPEGYSVSREKKERFSLILESASTNQTSMYLCASSFAPDEQYFGPGTRLTVT.

The chain links TRBV7-8 to TRBJ2-1, with 8 bases that match TRBD2. This CDR3 comprises 15 residues. Germline CDR1 and CDR2: SGHVS and FQNEAQ. With V trimmed by 1 base and J by 8 bases, 7 bases remained unmatched. The CDR3 loop reads CASSLGGGRFDEQFF. CDR3 DNA sequence: TGTGCCAGCAGCTTAGGGGGCGGGAGGTTCGATGAGCAGTTCTTC.

This sequence joins TRBV5-1 and TRBJ2-7; 9 bases are a match to TRBD2. The CDR3 is 16 amino acids. Germline V lookup: CDR1 SGHRS, CDR2 YFSETQ. Trimming at V came to 4 bases and at J to 5 bases, leaving 13 bases not matched to a gene. The CDR3 DNA reads TGCGCCAGCAGCCTTTCCGGGGGCGGGAGGGCCCACGAGCAGTACTTC. This codes for CASSLSGGGRAHEQYF.

The rearrangement links TRBV6-1 to TRBJ2-7, with 10 bases lining up with TRBD1. Germline V gene data show CDR1 as MNHNS and CDR2 as SASEGT. This CDR3 has 15 amino acids. Losses at the gene ends were 9 bases for V and 2 bases for J; bases not matched to a gene: 10. Here the CDR3 reads CASREAGQGTYEQYF. The CDR3 region has the DNA TGTGCCAGTCGAGAGGCGGGACAGGGGACCTACGAGCAGTACTTC.

The chain combines TRBV2 with TRBJ1-4; TRBD1 matches 7 bases. V lost 8 bases to trimming and J lost 3 bases; unmatched junction nucleotides: 9. The germline V gene has CDR1 SNHLY and CDR2 FYNNEI. This CDR3 has 15 residues. Here the CDR3 reads CASLDRVIPNEKLFF. The DNA of the CDR3 is TGTGCCAGCTTAGACAGGGTTATACCTAATGAAAAACTGTTTTTT.

V is TRBV6-1 and J is TRBJ2-5; D is possibly TRBD2 (5 bases). CDR1 is MNHNS and CDR2 is SASEGT in the germline V gene. This CDR3 region has 15 residues. Trimming cost V 6 bases and J 2 bases, with 16 bases left between them. The CDR3 loop reads CASSPRTSRQETQYF. CDR3 nucleotides: TGTGCCAGCAGCCCAAGGACTTCGCGACAAGAGACCCAGTACTTC.

This rearrangement joins TRBV7-2 to TRBJ2-7, with D possibly TRBD1 on 6 matching bases. V was trimmed by 2 bases and J by 0 bases, leaving 14 bases between them. The germline V gene has CDR1 SGHTA and CDR2 FQGNSA. This CDR3 region has 16 residues. CDR3 loop: CASSLRGSQNSYEQYF. CDR3 nucleotides: TGTGCCAGCAGCTTAAGGGGGAGCCAGAACTCCTACGAGCAGTACTTC.

The table lists this clone with a few counts. This chain links TRBV30 with TRBJ2-7; TRBD1 might be the D (5 bases). V was pared by 7 bases and J by 6 bases, with 13 bases between. CDR3 size: 11 residues. Germline lookup yields CDR1 GTSNPN and CDR2 SVGIG (reference sequence). DNA for the CDR3: TGTGCCTTTGACAGAAACATCGAGCAGTACTTC. Protein: CAFDRNIEQYF.

The chain links TRBV4-2 to TRBJ1-5, with D unclear. This CDR3 has 15 residues. Between the trimmed V and J ends, which lost 0 bases and 0 bases, there was a span of 6 bases. Per germline, CDR1 LGHNA and CDR2 YNFKEQ. The chain's CDR3 is CASSQDRSSNQPQHF. CDR3 coding DNA: TGTGCCAGCAGCCAAGATAGGAGTAGCAATCAGCCCCAGCATTTT.

CDR3 bases: TGTGCCAGCAGTTTCTTAGCGGGAGAGTCGAGTGAGCAGTTCTTC. Its translation: CASSFLAGESSEQFF. The rearrangement uses TRBV27 and TRBJ2-1, with 9 bases that match TRBD2. Germline lookup yields CDR1 MNHEY and CDR2 SMNVEV (reference sequence). V lost 3 bases and J lost 9; bases outside the gene matches: 9. The CDR3 loop spans 15 amino acids.

Points on this clone: Other DNA sequences in this specimen translate into the identical CDR3. The J gene is TRBJ2-1, the V gene TRBV11-2; TRBD2 matches 8 bases. Germline CDR1 reads SGHAT; CDR2 reads FQNNGV. With 5 bases clipped from V and 6 bases from J, the junction kept 6 bases outside the gene matches. There are 14 residues in the CDR3. The DNA for the CDR3 is TGTGCCAGCAGCCTGTCGGGAGGGCTCAATGAGCAGTTCTTC. Protein product: CASSLSGGLNEQFF.

V usage is TRBV5-1 and J usage is TRBJ2-3; 14 bases align to TRBD2. Trimming at V came to 5 bases and at J to 3 bases, leaving 5 bases not matched to a gene. This CDR3 comprises 16 residues. Looked up from germline, CDR1 is SGHRS and CDR2 is YFSETQ. DNA of the CDR3: TGCGCCAGCAGTTCCAGGACTAGCGGGGGGACAGATACGCAGTATTTT. It is translated as CASSSRTSGGTDTQYF.

The genes are TRBV6-5 and TRBJ2-7; TRBD2 matches at 7 bases. Trimming at V came to 8 bases and at J to 1 base, leaving 8 bases not matched to a gene. This CDR3 is 14 amino acids long. Germline V lookup: CDR1 MNHEY, CDR2 SVGAGI. DNA for the CDR3: TGTGCCAGCGGGAGGGGCCTCGAGTCCTACGAGCAGTACTTC. Its protein is CASGRGLESYEQYF.

V and J are TRBV6-6 and TRBJ2-3; D possibly corresponds to TRBD1 (6 bases). The germline V and J ends were trimmed by 0 bases and 6 bases, with 13 bases remaining between them. This CDR3 is 15 amino acids long. CDR1 and CDR2 from the germline V gene are MNHNY and SVGAGI (reference sequence). DNA for the CDR3: TGTGCCAGCAGTTACTCCGGGGACACCCTGGATACGCAGTATTTT. It is translated as CASSYSGDTLDTQYF.

The rearrangement joins TRBV27 to TRBJ2-7; the D gene is possibly TRBD2 (5 bases). V was shortened by 7 bases and J by 3 bases, with 13 bases between the two germline ends. This CDR3 region has 13 residues. The germline gives CDR1 MNHEY, CDR2 SMNVEV (reference sequence). CDR3 DNA sequence: TGTGCCAGCACCGAGGTAGAGGGCTACGAGCAGTACTTC. It is translated as CASTEVEGYEQYF.

The chain combines TRBV6-5 with TRBJ2-2, with 9 bases identical to TRBD1. The junction had 4 bases not matched to a gene; V was cut back by 8 bases and J by 3 bases. This CDR3 has 14 residues. CDR1 and CDR2 from the germline V gene are MNHEY and SVGAGI. The CDR3 DNA follows: TGTGCCAGCCAGGGACAGGGATACACCGGGGAGCTGTTTTTT. It translates to CASQGQGYTGELFF.

The chain uses TRBV21-1 and TRBJ1-5. TRBV21-1 is a pseudogene locus. This CDR3 comprises 9 residues. CDR3 in DNA: TGTGCCGGAGATCAGCCCCAGCATTTT. Amino acids: CAGDQPQHF.

This chain connects TRBV6-1 to TRBJ2-7; D remains ambiguous. This CDR3 is built from 16 residues. Germline assignment: CDR1 MNHNS and CDR2 SASEGT. Trimming cost V 4 bases and J 4 bases, with 20 bases left between them. Written as DNA, the CDR3 is TGTGCCAGCAGTGTTCAACTCACGTCGGGTGTATACGAGCAGTACTTC. Translated: CASSVQLTSGVYEQYF.

The rearrangement joins TRBV28 to TRBJ2-3; tentatively, D is TRBD2 (6 bases). The CDR3 totals 14 residues. Trimming stripped 3 bases from V and 3 bases from J, with 10 bases between. Germline-derived CDR1 and CDR2 are MDHEN and SYDVKM. The DNA for the CDR3 is TGTGCCAGCAGTTTCCCCGGGGGTACAGATACGCAGTATTTT. It codes for CASSFPGGTDTQYF.

The chain has TRBV15 and TRBJ2-5, with D hard to call. The germline V gene encodes CDR1 LNHNV and CDR2 YYDKDF (reference sequence). V was cut by 0 bases and J by 2 bases, with 10 bases left in between. The CDR3 length is 15 residues. Here the CDR3 reads CATSRDAKEQETQYF. The CDR3 DNA is TGTGCCACCAGCAGAGATGCTAAAGAGCAAGAGACCCAGTACTTC. Combining the CDR3 with reference TRBV15 and TRBJ2-5 gives the whole variable domain DAMVIQNPRYQVTQFGKPVTLSCSQTLNHNVMYWYQQKSSQAPKLLFHYYDKDFNNEADTPDNFQSRRPNTSFCFLDIRSPGLGDTAMYLCATSRDAKEQETQYFGPGTRLLVL.

The gene calls are TRBV7-9 and TRBJ1-1; TRBD1 agrees at 8 bases. Trimming at V came to 2 bases and at J to 3 bases, leaving 5 bases not matched to a gene. This CDR3 spans 15 amino acids. Germline V gene sequence: CDR1 SEHNR, CDR2 FQNEAQ (reference sequence). CDR3 sequence reads: CASSLPQGQDTEAFF. The CDR3 DNA is TGTGCCAGCAGCTTACCACAGGGACAGGACACTGAAGCTTTCTTT. Combining the CDR3 with reference TRBV7-9 and TRBJ1-1 gives the whole variable domain DTGVSQNPRHKITKRGQNVTFRCDPISEHNRLYWYRQTLGQGPEFLTYFQNEAQLEKSRLLSDRFSAERPKGSFSTLEIQRTEQGDSAMYLCASSLPQGQDTEAFFGQGTRLTVV.

This clone turned up a few times. The rearrangement links TRBV6-1 to TRBJ1-5; D is perhaps TRBD1 (6 bases). This CDR3 comprises 13 residues. Germline CDR1 is MNHNS and CDR2 is SASEGT. V shed 8 bases and J shed 3 bases, with 11 bases lying between them. Here the CDR3 reads CASGQGLNQPQHF. The CDR3 DNA follows: TGTGCCAGCGGGCAGGGGCTCAATCAGCCCCAGCATTTT.

A single count supports this clone. V usage is TRBV13 and J usage is TRBJ2-3; D might be TRBD2 (6 bases). The CDR3 has 16 residues. V was clipped by 5 bases and J by 2 bases, with 17 bases between them. Germline assignment: CDR1 PRHDT and CDR2 FYEKMQ (reference sequence). The CDR3 protein is CASSPQAGTLTDTQYF. The CDR3 DNA follows: TGTGCCAGCAGCCCCCAGGCGGGGACCCTCACAGATACGCAGTATTTT. The complete variable domain, with remaining parts taken from reference TRBV13 and TRBJ2-3, reads AAGVIQSPRHLIKEKRETATLKCYPIPRHDTVYWYQQGPGQDPQFLISFYEKMQSDKGSIPDRFSAQQFSDYHSELNMSSLELGDSALYFCASSPQAGTLTDTQYFGPGTRLTVL.

This clone has just one count. The J gene is TRBJ2-7, the V gene TRBV7-2; perhaps TRBD2 as D (5 bases). This CDR3 is 15 amino acids long. Germline values: CDR1 SGHTA, CDR2 FQGNSA. Deletions cut 2 bases from V and 2 bases from J, with 13 bases between. The CDR3 DNA sequence: TGTGCCAGCAGCTTAATAGGAGGAATGGCCTACGAGCAGTACTTC. This translates into CASSLIGGMAYEQYF.

The J gene is TRBJ2-7, the V gene TRBV11-2, with D perhaps matching TRBD1 (5 bases). Trimming took off 7 bases at V and 0 bases at J, with 19 bases between the two ends. The CDR3 extends over 16 amino acids. The germline V gene has CDR1 SGHAT and CDR2 FQNNGV. The CDR3 region has the DNA TGTGCCAGCACCCTTTTCCAGGGAATCCCCTCCTACGAGCAGTACTTC. Translation gives CASTLFQGIPSYEQYF.